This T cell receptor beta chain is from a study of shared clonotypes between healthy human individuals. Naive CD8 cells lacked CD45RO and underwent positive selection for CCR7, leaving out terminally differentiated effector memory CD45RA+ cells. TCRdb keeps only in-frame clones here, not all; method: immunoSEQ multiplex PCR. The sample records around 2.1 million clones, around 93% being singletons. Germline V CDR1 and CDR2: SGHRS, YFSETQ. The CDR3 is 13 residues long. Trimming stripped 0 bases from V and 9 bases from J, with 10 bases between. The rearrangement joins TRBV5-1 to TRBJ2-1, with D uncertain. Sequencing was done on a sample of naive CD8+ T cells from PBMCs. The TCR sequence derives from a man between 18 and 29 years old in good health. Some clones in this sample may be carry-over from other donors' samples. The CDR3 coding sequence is TGCGCCAGCAGCTTGGGTTTGGGGTTTGAGCAGTTCTTC. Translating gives CASSLGLGFEQFF.